The clone carrying this T cell receptor beta chain was counted a few times. Its antigen remains unknown. Primers used in a second PCR of roughly 7 to 11 cycles were a sample-barcoded 5' primer and a J-beta primer mix. Each of the cDNA molecules was tagged by a template-switch adaptor with 12 random nucleotides. MiXCR, run by TCRdb on the 5' RACE reads, gives a single entry per CDR3 protein. This sample has 1 million or so distinct CDR3 sequences, with 35% to 50% found just once. Germline loops: CDR1 DFQATT, CDR2 SNEGSKA (reference sequence). This CDR3 has 15 amino acids. The ends lost 5 bases at V and 2 bases at J; junction bases unmatched: 8. The data were obtained in a study of blood T cells in healthy people across ages. The study, taken as a whole, reports: The unsorted PBMCs prevented any conclusive comparison of naive versus antigen-experienced cells. More naive CD4+ cells and higher diversity marked long-lived donors relative to aged donors.

The rearrangement joins TRBV20-1 to TRBJ2-7; 11 nucleotides match TRBD1. The material sequenced was blood. The clonotype originates from a woman aged 55 to 70 in good health. CDR3 coding DNA: TGCAGTGCTGAATTTCCGGGACAGGGGGCCTACGAGCAGTACTTC. As protein: CSAEFPGQGAYEQYF.